The 2 T cell receptor beta chains given below trace back to one sample, sequenced in a study of blood T cells in healthy people across ages. For the second PCR, which ran for about 7 to 11 cycles, a sample-barcoded 5' primer and a J-beta primer mix were used. TCRdb re-derived calls from the 5' RACE reads in MiXCR, one entry per CDR3 protein. The data hold 550,000 to 650,000 distinct CDR3 sequences, with approximately 30% observed a single time. The sequencing sample was made of blood. The receptors were gathered from a woman at least 80 years old in good health.

At least ten counts were recorded for this clonotype. A single base separates this from a much larger clone, so it may be a read error. Here the CDR3 reads CASRRGASDYGYTF. CDR3 nucleotides: TGTGCCAGCAGGCGCGGGGCCTCGGACTATGGCTACACCTTC. The chain has TRBV6-5 and TRBJ1-2, with a tentative D call TRBD1 (5 bases). Trimming shortened V by 6 bases and J by 3 bases, and 14 bases separated the two germline ends. The CDR3 has 14 amino acids. The V gene's germline CDR1 is MNHEY and CDR2 SVGAGI.

In its sample, this clonotype was seen a few times. A much larger clone lies a single base off, so this may be a read error. The chain is built from TRBV7-9 and TRBJ2-3, with D maybe TRBD2 (5 bases). This CDR3 is 16 amino acids long. The germline V gene encodes CDR1 SEHNR and CDR2 FQNEAQ (reference sequence). Between the trimmed V and J ends, which lost 1 base and 0 bases, there was a span of 11 bases. CDR3 DNA sequence: TGTGCCAGCAGCTTAGGTCCAGCGGAGAGCACAGATACGCAGTATTTT. Its translation: CASSLGPAESTDTQYF.